Listed below are T cell receptor beta chains from one sample, sequenced in a study of blood T cell repertoires in COVID-19. Assay: immunoSEQ multiplex PCR; the TCRdb copy retains only in-frame clones and omits some. Seen here are about 140,000 clones, around 86% observed once, and the top ten hold around 11%. Material for sequencing was PBMCs or T cells enriched from blood (not recorded which). The receptors derive from a man aged 55 to 70 who had recovered from COVID-19. Each CDR3 is given with its conserved first and last residue. D genes are given only for firm matches. For some rows the clone size is stated as once, few or many, or as a class when expanded; others skip it.

clone size: NA
J gene: TRBJ2-7
D gene: NA
V gene: TRBV20-1
CDR3 DNA: TGCAGTGCTGCCCCCGGGTACGAGCAGTACTTC
CDR3 protein: CSAAPGYEQYF

clone size: NA
J gene: TRBJ1-4
D gene: NA
V gene: TRBV19
CDR3 DNA: TGTGCCAGTAGTATTGCGGGGGTTTATAATGAAAAACTGTTTTTT
CDR3 protein: CASSIAGVYNEKLFF

clone size: NA
J gene: TRBJ2-1
D gene: NA
V gene: TRBV9
CDR3 DNA: TGTGCCAGCAGCGCCCTATATCGGGATGAGCAGTTCTTC
CDR3 protein: CASSALYRDEQFF

clone size: NA
J gene: TRBJ2-3
D gene: TRBD2
V gene: TRBV7-9
CDR3 DNA: TGTGCCAGCAGCTTACTAGCGGGACCTTCCACAGATACGCAGTATTTT
CDR3 protein: CASSLLAGPSTDTQYF

clone size: NA
J gene: TRBJ1-4
D gene: NA
V gene: TRBV30
CDR3 DNA: TGTGCCTGGAAAAGCCAGGCGCCTGAAAAACTGTTTTTT
CDR3 protein: CAWKSQAPEKLFF

clone size: NA
J gene: TRBJ1-1
D gene: NA
V gene: TRBV28
CDR3 DNA: TGTGCCAGCACCACGGGGGGGATAGGGGACTTTTTT
CDR3 protein: CASTTGGIGDFF

clone size: NA
J gene: TRBJ2-7
D gene: NA
V gene: TRBV15
CDR3 DNA: TGTGCCACCAGCACCCAGGGTTTTGAGCAGTACTTC
CDR3 protein: CATSTQGFEQYF

clone size: NA
J gene: TRBJ1-1
D gene: TRBD1
V gene: TRBV5-1
CDR3 DNA: TGCGCCAGCAGCCCCCCGGACAGGGTCGCTGAAGCTTTCTTT
CDR3 protein: CASSPPDRVAEAFF

clone size: NA
J gene: TRBJ2-7
D gene: NA
V gene: TRBV12-3/TRBV12-4
CDR3 DNA: TGTGCCAGCACCCTAGGTCTTGAGCAGTACTTC
CDR3 protein: CASTLGLEQYF

clone size: once
J gene: TRBJ1-6
D gene: NA
V gene: TRBV21-1
CDR3 DNA: TGTGCCATTCCACCCCCAGGATGTCCAAGTTCACCCCTCCACTTT
CDR3 protein: CAIPPPGCPSSPLHF

clone size: few
J gene: TRBJ2-3
D gene: NA
V gene: TRBV19
CDR3 DNA: TGTGCCAGTAGCCAAGGGGCGACTAGTTCAGATACGCAGTATTTT
CDR3 protein: CASSQGATSSDTQYF

clone size: once
J gene: TRBJ1-1
D gene: NA
V gene: TRBV6-5
CDR3 DNA: TGTGCCAGCAGGAAGGGACAACAGAACACTGAAGCTTTCTTT
CDR3 protein: CASRKGQQNTEAFF

clone size: NA
J gene: TRBJ1-3
D gene: TRBD1
V gene: TRBV28
CDR3 DNA: TGTGCCAGCAGTACCCGGGACAGGACTGGAAACACCATATATTTT
CDR3 protein: CASSTRDRTGNTIYF

clone size: NA
J gene: TRBJ1-5
D gene: NA
V gene: TRBV18
CDR3 DNA: TGTGCCAGCTCACCAATGCGGCCTGGGAGCAATCAGCCCCAGCATTTT
CDR3 protein: CASSPMRPGSNQPQHF

clone size: NA
J gene: TRBJ2-5
D gene: NA
V gene: TRBV15
CDR3 DNA: TGTGCCACCAGCAGAGATGGGGGCCGAGGAGAGACCCAGTACTTC
CDR3 protein: CATSRDGGRGETQYF

clone size: NA
J gene: TRBJ2-7
D gene: TRBD1
V gene: TRBV7-8
CDR3 DNA: TGTGCCAGCAGCTCACACCACACGTGGGCAGGGGGTCTCCACGAGCAGTACTTC
CDR3 protein: CASSSHHTWAGGLHEQYF

clone size: NA
J gene: TRBJ1-2
D gene: NA
V gene: TRBV2
CDR3 DNA: TGTGCCAGCAGTGCACTCGCGGAAGCTAACTATGGCTACACCTTC
CDR3 protein: CASSALAEANYGYTF

clone size: NA
J gene: TRBJ2-2
D gene: TRBD2
V gene: TRBV29-1
CDR3 DNA: TGCAGCGTGACGGGACTAGCGGGAGGGCCGGCCGGGGAGCTGTTTTTT
CDR3 protein: CSVTGLAGGPAGELFF

clone size: NA
J gene: TRBJ2-5
D gene: TRBD2
V gene: TRBV7-8
CDR3 DNA: TGTGCCAGCAGCAGTCGGCGGGGGGATGGGGAGACCCAGTACTTC
CDR3 protein: CASSSRRGDGETQYF

clone size: NA
J gene: TRBJ2-5
D gene: NA
V gene: TRBV29-1
CDR3 DNA: TGCAGCGTGAGCCCGGGGCAAGAGACCCAGTACTTC
CDR3 protein: CSVSPGQETQYF

clone size: NA
J gene: TRBJ2-1
D gene: NA
V gene: TRBV2
CDR3 DNA: TGTGCCAGCAGTGAAGGAGGCAGCTACAATGAGCAGTTCTTC
CDR3 protein: CASSEGGSYNEQFF

clone size: NA
J gene: TRBJ1-1
D gene: TRBD1
V gene: TRBV27
CDR3 DNA: TGTGCCAGCAGCCAACTCGGGACAGGGTTTGTGGCCTCTGAAGCTTTCTTT
CDR3 protein: CASSQLGTGFVASEAFF

clone size: NA
J gene: TRBJ2-7
D gene: NA
V gene: TRBV18
CDR3 DNA: TGTGCCAGCTCCCAAGGACAGTCCTACGAGCAGTACTTC
CDR3 protein: CASSQGQSYEQYF

clone size: NA
J gene: TRBJ1-4
D gene: NA
V gene: TRBV30
CDR3 DNA: TGTGCCTGGGCCACAGGGTTTGGGGAGGAAAAACTGTTTTTT
CDR3 protein: CAWATGFGEEKLFF

clone size: NA
J gene: TRBJ2-1
D gene: NA
V gene: TRBV7-2
CDR3 DNA: TGTGCCAGCAGTTCAGGGCCCCTCAATGAGCAGTTCTTC
CDR3 protein: CASSSGPLNEQFF

clone size: few
J gene: TRBJ1-5
D gene: TRBD1
V gene: TRBV6-9
CDR3 DNA: TGTGCCAGGAACCGGGACAGGGTAACGGTTCAGCCCCAGCATTTT
CDR3 protein: CARNRDRVTVQPQHF

clone size: NA
J gene: TRBJ1-2
D gene: TRBD1
V gene: TRBV18
CDR3 DNA: TGTGCCAGCTCACAAGGGACAGGACGGCACTATGGCTACACCTTC
CDR3 protein: CASSQGTGRHYGYTF

clone size: NA
J gene: TRBJ1-6
D gene: TRBD1
V gene: TRBV7-8
CDR3 DNA: TGTGCCAGCAGCTTAAAGACAGGGGAAACACCCCTCCACTTT
CDR3 protein: CASSLKTGETPLHF

clone size: NA
J gene: TRBJ1-2
D gene: TRBD1
V gene: TRBV9
CDR3 DNA: TGTGCCAGCAGCGTGGGGACAGGGTACAACAACCGCTATGGCTACACCTTC
CDR3 protein: CASSVGTGYNNRYGYTF

clone size: NA
J gene: TRBJ1-6
D gene: NA
V gene: TRBV19
CDR3 DNA: TGTGCCAGTAGTATTACAGGGATCGGTTCACCCCTCCACTTT
CDR3 protein: CASSITGIGSPLHF

clone size: NA
J gene: TRBJ2-3
D gene: TRBD2
V gene: TRBV27
CDR3 DNA: TGTGCCAGCAGTCCCGGGGCGGTAACTAGCGGGAGGACTAGCACAGATACGCAGTATTTT
CDR3 protein: CASSPGAVTSGRTSTDTQYF

clone size: NA
J gene: TRBJ2-3
D gene: NA
V gene: TRBV18
CDR3 DNA: TGTGCCAGCTCACCGACGAGGGTGGGGACAGATACGCAGTATTTT
CDR3 protein: CASSPTRVGTDTQYF

clone size: NA
J gene: TRBJ1-5
D gene: NA
V gene: TRBV19
CDR3 DNA: TGTGCCAGTAGTGACACCGGGACACACAATCAGCCCCAGCATTTT
CDR3 protein: CASSDTGTHNQPQHF

clone size: NA
J gene: TRBJ1-1
D gene: TRBD1
V gene: TRBV28
CDR3 DNA: TGTGCCAGCAGAGACAGGGGGCGATTCTTCTTT
CDR3 protein: CASRDRGRFFF

clone size: NA
J gene: TRBJ2-1
D gene: NA
V gene: TRBV7-3
CDR3 DNA: TGTGCCAGCAGCTTTAGCGAGGGTGGTGAGCAGTTCTTC
CDR3 protein: CASSFSEGGEQFF

clone size: NA
J gene: TRBJ2-1
D gene: NA
V gene: TRBV6-5
CDR3 DNA: TGTGCCAGCAGTTACTCCGGGGGTGGTGAGCAGTTCTTC
CDR3 protein: CASSYSGGGEQFF

clone size: few
J gene: TRBJ1-4
D gene: NA
V gene: TRBV6-1
CDR3 DNA: TGTGCCAGCAGTGACCGAGGGTTTAATAATGAAAAACTGTTTTTT
CDR3 protein: CASSDRGFNNEKLFF